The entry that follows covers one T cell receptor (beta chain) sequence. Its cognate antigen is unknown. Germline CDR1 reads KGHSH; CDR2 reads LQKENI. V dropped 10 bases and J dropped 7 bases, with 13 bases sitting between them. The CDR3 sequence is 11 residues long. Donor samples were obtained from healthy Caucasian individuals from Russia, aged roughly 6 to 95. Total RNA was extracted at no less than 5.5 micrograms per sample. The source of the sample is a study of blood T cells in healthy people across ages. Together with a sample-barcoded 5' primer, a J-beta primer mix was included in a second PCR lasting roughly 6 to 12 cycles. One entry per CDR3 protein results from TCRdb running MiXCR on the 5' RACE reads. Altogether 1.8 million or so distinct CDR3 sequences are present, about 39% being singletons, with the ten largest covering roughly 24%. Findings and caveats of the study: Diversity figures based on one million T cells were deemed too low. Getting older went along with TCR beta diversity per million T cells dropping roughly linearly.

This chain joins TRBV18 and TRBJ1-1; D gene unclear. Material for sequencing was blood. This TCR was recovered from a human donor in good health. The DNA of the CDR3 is TGTGCCACCTCTGCAGGTGATGAAGCTTTCTTT. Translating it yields CATSAGDEAFF.